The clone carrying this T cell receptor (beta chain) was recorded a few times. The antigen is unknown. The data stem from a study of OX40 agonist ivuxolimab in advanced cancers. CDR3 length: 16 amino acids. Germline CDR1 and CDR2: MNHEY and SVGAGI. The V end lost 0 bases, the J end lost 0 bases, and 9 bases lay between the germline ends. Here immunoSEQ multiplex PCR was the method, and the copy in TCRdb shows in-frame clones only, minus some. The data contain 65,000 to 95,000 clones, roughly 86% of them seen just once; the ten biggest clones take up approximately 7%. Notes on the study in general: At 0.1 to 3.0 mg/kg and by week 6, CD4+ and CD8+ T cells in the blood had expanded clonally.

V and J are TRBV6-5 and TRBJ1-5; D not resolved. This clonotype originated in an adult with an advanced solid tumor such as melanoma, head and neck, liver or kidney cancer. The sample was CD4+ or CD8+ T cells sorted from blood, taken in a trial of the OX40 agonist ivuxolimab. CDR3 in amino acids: CASSYSRDYSNQPQHF. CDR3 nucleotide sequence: TGTGCCAGCAGTTACTCGAGGGATTATAGCAATCAGCCCCAGCATTTT.